Shown below are 26 T cell receptor beta chains from a single sample sequenced in a study of somatic mutations in cytotoxic T cells in rheumatoid arthritis. Some clones are missing from TCRdb's copy, which holds only in-frame ones; the method was immunoSEQ multiplex PCR. The sample has 21,000 or so clones, 70% to 90% seen once. Sequences were obtained from CD8+ T cells sorted from blood. These receptor sequences come from an adult with rheumatoid arthritis.

This chain connects TRBV6-1 to TRBJ1-2; D gene ambiguous. Germline loops: CDR1 MNHNS, CDR2 SASEGT. This CDR3 contains 11 residues. The V and J ends lost 2 bases and 4 bases respectively, with 2 bases between them. The CDR3 DNA is TGTGCCAGCAGTGAATTCTATGGCTACACCTTC. Protein: CASSEFYGYTF.

This clone ranks as medium-sized. The CDR3 protein is CASSQPGQEVYEQYF. The CDR3 coding sequence is TGCGCCAGCAGCCAACCGGGACAGGAGGTCTACGAGCAGTACTTC. The chain uses TRBV4-1 and TRBJ2-7, with TRBD1 matching 8 bases. Trimming at V came to 2 bases and at J to 3 bases, leaving 6 bases not matched to a gene. This CDR3 is built from 15 residues. Germline values: CDR1 MGHRA, CDR2 YSYEKL.

The J gene is TRBJ1-2, the V gene TRBV29-1, with a possible D match to TRBD1 (6 bases). The CDR3 loop spans 12 amino acids. In germline, CDR1 is SQVTM, CDR2 ANQGSEA. V was shortened by 6 bases and J by 5 bases, with 13 bases between the two germline ends. The chain's CDR3 is CSVPGGAYGYTF. Here the CDR3 DNA reads TGCAGCGTGCCCGGGGGCGCTTATGGCTACACCTTC.

V is TRBV2 and J is TRBJ1-2; D ambiguous. The CDR3 totals 10 residues. V shed 7 bases and J shed 8 bases, with 8 bases lying between them. Germline values: CDR1 SNHLY, CDR2 FYNNEI. CDR3 nucleotides: TGTGCCAGCATCGGGTTGGGCTACACCTTC. Translated: CASIGLGYTF.

The chain couples TRBV19 to TRBJ2-2, with D unresolved. Trimming took 8 bases from V and 6 from J, leaving 7 bases between them. The length of the CDR3 is 11 residues. Looked up from germline, CDR1 is LNHDA and CDR2 is SQIVND (reference sequence). The CDR3 DNA is TGTGCCAGTCTAAGGTCCGGGGAGCTGTTTTTT. It is translated as CASLRSGELFF. Full variable domain (outside the CDR3, taken from reference TRBV19 and TRBJ2-2): DGGITQSPKYLFRKEGQNVTLSCEQNLNHDAMYWYRQDPGQGLRLIYYSQIVNDFQKGDIAEGYSVSREKKESFPLTVTSAQKNPTAFYLCASLRSGELFFGEGSRLTVL.

This sequence joins TRBV18 and TRBJ2-7; D unclear. V lost 0 bases and J 2 bases, leaving 8 bases between the germline ends. The CDR3 length is 14 residues. From germline, CDR1 is KGHSH and CDR2 LQKENI. CDR3 nucleotides: TGTGCCAGCTCACCACCATCCCCTACCTACGAGCAGTACTTC. It is translated as CASSPPSPTYEQYF. Combining the CDR3 with reference TRBV18 and TRBJ2-7 gives the whole variable domain NAGVMQNPRHLVRRRGQEARLRCSPMKGHSHVYWYRQLPEEGLKFMVYLQKENIIDESGMPKERFSAEFPKEGPSILRIQQVVRGDSAAYFCASSPPSPTYEQYFGPGTRLTVT.

This clone has more than one count but fewer than ten. The V and J genes are TRBV18 and TRBJ1-1, with unresolved D. Germline-derived CDR1 and CDR2 are KGHSH and LQKENI. This CDR3 region has 14 residues. V dropped 3 bases and J dropped 1 base, with 9 bases sitting between them. The CDR3 sequence is CASSPPVSNTEAFF. CDR3 nucleotides: TGTGCCAGCTCACCTCCGGTCTCGAACACTGAAGCTTTCTTT.

V is TRBV5-6 and J is TRBJ2-7; D call uncertain. CDR1 is SGHDT and CDR2 is YYEEEE in the germline V gene. V was pared by 2 bases and J by 3 bases, with 12 bases between. The CDR3 runs to 14 residues. CDR3 DNA: TGTGCCAGCAGCTTTGGGTTCACCCACTACGAGCAGTACTTC. Amino acids: CASSFGFTHYEQYF.

This chain joins TRBV5-1 and TRBJ1-2, with a weak D call TRBD1 (5 bases). The ends were cut back, 1 base at V and 0 bases at J, with 10 bases in the middle. CDR1 and CDR2 (germline): SGHRS, YFSETQ. The CDR3 consists of 15 residues. The CDR3, as DNA: TGCGCCAGCAGCTTGTTGGCAGGGCCTAACTATGGCTACACCTTC. It encodes CASSLLAGPNYGYTF.

The J gene is TRBJ1-5, the V gene TRBV5-6; weak D call: TRBD1 (5 bases). There are 14 residues in the CDR3. V was shortened by 0 bases and J by 4 bases, with 8 bases between the two germline ends. Looked up from germline, CDR1 is SGHDT and CDR2 is YYEEEE. In nucleotides, the CDR3 is TGTGCCAGCAGCTTGGACAGGATAAATCAGCCCCAGCATTTT. Translated: CASSLDRINQPQHF.

This chain links TRBV5-1 with TRBJ2-3, with a possible D match to TRBD2 (5 bases). This CDR3 comprises 14 residues. Trimming took off 0 bases at V and 5 bases at J, with 10 bases between the two ends. Germline-derived CDR1 and CDR2 are SGHRS and YFSETQ. CDR3 sequence: CASSLAQRRDTQYF. The CDR3 nucleotides are TGCGCCAGCAGCTTGGCACAGCGGCGAGATACGCAGTATTTT.

The chain combines TRBV5-1 with TRBJ1-2; D is possibly TRBD1 (6 bases). CDR3 length: 13 residues. Trimming pared 4 bases from V and 4 bases from J, leaving 11 bases between. Germline V gives CDR1 SGHRS, CDR2 YFSETQ. Here the CDR3 DNA reads TGCGCCAGCAGCCCACCAGGGGCCTATGGCTACACCTTC. Translating gives CASSPPGAYGYTF.

The V and J genes are TRBV18 and TRBJ2-5; D may be TRBD1 (5 bases). There are 15 residues in the CDR3. V was pared by 4 bases and J by 4 bases, with 16 bases between. Germline V gene sequence: CDR1 KGHSH, CDR2 LQKENI. The CDR3, as DNA: TGTGCCAGCTCACAGACAAATTATAGGGGAGAGACCCAGTACTTC. Amino acid sequence: CASSQTNYRGETQYF.

V is TRBV4-1 and J is TRBJ1-2; tentative D call: TRBD1 (5 bases). The CDR3 is 13 amino acids. Between the trimmed V and J ends, which lost 0 bases and 13 bases, there was a span of 15 bases. The germline gives CDR1 MGHRA, CDR2 YSYEKL. This CDR3 is CASSQEEGWVGTF. In DNA, the CDR3 is TGCGCCAGCAGCCAAGAAGAGGGGTGGGTGGGCACCTTC.

The chain links TRBV5-6 to TRBJ2-1, with TRBD1 identical over 7 bases. CDR1 SGHDT and CDR2 YYEEEE come from the germline V gene. The CDR3 is made up of 15 amino acids. With V trimmed by 0 bases and J by 4 bases, 4 bases remained unmatched. CDR3 protein: CASSLGQGGYNEQFF. The CDR3 DNA sequence: TGTGCCAGCAGCTTGGGACAGGGCGGATACAATGAGCAGTTCTTC.

CDR3 DNA sequence: TGTGCCAGCAGCGACTCACAGGGATTGGGGAAAAACATTCAGTACTTC. This translates into CASSDSQGLGKNIQYF. The V and J genes are TRBV7-9 and TRBJ2-4, with TRBD1 as a possible D gene (6 bases). CDR1 SEHNR and CDR2 FQNEAQ come from the germline V gene (reference sequence). This CDR3 region has 16 residues. Trimming pared 5 bases from V and 4 bases from J, leaving 18 bases between.

This chain joins TRBV5-1 and TRBJ2-7, with D unclear. V lost 0 bases, J lost 2 bases, and 12 bases lay in between. The germline gives CDR1 SGHRS, CDR2 YFSETQ. This CDR3 spans 15 amino acids. This CDR3 is CASSLVDPTPYEQYF. DNA of the CDR3: TGCGCCAGCAGCTTGGTGGACCCAACCCCCTACGAGCAGTACTTC.

This chain joins TRBV5-1 and TRBJ1-2; 8 nucleotides match TRBD1. Germline lookup yields CDR1 SGHRS and CDR2 YFSETQ. The CDR3 has 13 residues. J lost 5 bases, V lost 5 bases, and 5 bases had no gene match. The CDR3 region is CASRGTGEYGYTF. Written as DNA, the CDR3 is TGCGCCAGCAGGGGGACAGGCGAATATGGCTACACCTTC.

The gene calls are TRBV7-9 and TRBJ1-5; the D is unclear. CDR1 and CDR2 (germline): SEHNR, FQNEAQ (reference sequence). The V end was cut by 4 bases, the J end by 0 bases, with 13 bases between. The CDR3 spans 16 residues. The CDR3 sequence: CASSSPAWDSNQPQHF. The CDR3 DNA sequence: TGTGCCAGCAGCTCCCCCGCTTGGGATAGCAATCAGCCCCAGCATTTT.

The CDR3 DNA follows: TGCGCCAGCAGTGAGATCGACAGGGGAGGGGAAAAACTGTTTTTT. It codes for CASSEIDRGGEKLFF. The chain couples TRBV10-1 to TRBJ1-4, with 8 bases fitting TRBD1. With V trimmed by 2 bases and J by 8 bases, 7 bases remained unmatched. From germline, CDR1 is WNHNN and CDR2 SYGVQD (reference sequence). This CDR3 has 15 residues.

The V and J genes are TRBV7-9 and TRBJ2-7; 8 bases are a match to TRBD1. Germline CDR1 and CDR2: SEHNR and FQNEAQ (reference sequence). V shed 0 bases, J shed 6 bases, and the junction held 1 base outside the gene matches. The CDR3 extends over 13 amino acids. The CDR3 is CASSLADRAEQYF. The CDR3 coding sequence is TGTGCCAGCAGCTTAGCGGACAGGGCCGAGCAGTACTTC.

The chain uses TRBV2 and TRBJ1-1; 7 bases are a match to TRBD1. The CDR3 has 15 residues. Germline CDR1 and CDR2: SNHLY and FYNNEI. J was trimmed by 0 bases and V by 4 bases; bases with no gene match: 5. CDR3 sequence reads: CASSAQGLMNTEAFF. The CDR3 nucleotides are TGTGCCAGCAGTGCACAGGGGCTAATGAACACTGAAGCTTTCTTT.

This clone was recorded once. The chain couples TRBV7-6 to TRBJ1-2; tentative D call: TRBD1 (6 bases). V shed 1 base and J shed 1 base, with 7 bases lying between them. Germline loops: CDR1 SGHVS, CDR2 FNYEAQ. CDR3 length equals 14 residues. DNA for the CDR3: TGTGCCAGCAGCTTAGAGGGGGATAACTATGGCTACACCTTC. Residues: CASSLEGDNYGYTF.

The chain combines TRBV6-6 with TRBJ1-1; D is undetermined. The V end was cut by 5 bases, the J end by 1 base, with 17 bases between. Germline assignment: CDR1 MNHNY and CDR2 SVGAGI (reference sequence). The length of the CDR3 is 16 residues. In DNA form, the CDR3 reads TGTGCCAGCAGTGGAAGCGAGGGCCTGGGGAACACTGAAGCTTTCTTT. Translating gives CASSGSEGLGNTEAFF.

This clone came up a few times. The chain couples TRBV7-8 to TRBJ1-5, with 7 bases identical to TRBD1. The CDR3 has 18 amino acids. CDR1 and CDR2 from the germline V gene are SGHVS and FQNEAQ. Trimming removed 5 bases from V and 3 bases from J; junction bases left unmatched: 16. The CDR3 bases are TGTGCCAGCAGCCTAAGGACAGGTCCTCTCCTAACCAATCAGCCCCAGCATTTT. Translated, it gives CASSLRTGPLLTNQPQHF.

This chain links TRBV5-4 with TRBJ1-1; possibly TRBD1 for D (5 bases). This CDR3 is built from 14 residues. The V end lost 5 bases, the J end lost 4 bases, and 15 bases lay between the germline ends. CDR1 is SGHNT and CDR2 is YYREEE in the germline V gene (reference sequence). CDR3 loop: CASSYVDGGTEAFF. The CDR3 region has the DNA TGTGCCAGCAGTTATGTCGACGGGGGCACTGAAGCTTTCTTT.